This TCR beta chain is drawn from a study of cytomegalovirus exposure and HLA in healthy donors. Study-level findings and limits: Later, an analysis found that common viral pathogens appeared to be linked with several of the most significant clusters.

Concerning this clone itself: Its antigen is unidentified.

In the PCR, 60 Vbeta and 13 Jbeta primers were used. Assay used: immunoSEQ multiplex PCR; TCRdb lists only in-frame clones, some missing. The sample holds 100,000 to 150,000 clones; around 80% are singletons and the top ten take around 1%. Trimming took off 0 bases at V and 1 base at J, with 10 bases between the two ends. Germline assignment: CDR1 SGDLS and CDR2 YYNGEE. The CDR3 spans 15 residues. This sequence joins TRBV9 and TRBJ1-1, with D possibly being TRBD1 (6 bases). The TCR was taken from a woman in her 30s in good health and CMV-seronegative. Sequencing used PBMCs. The CDR3 DNA sequence: TGTGCCAGCAGCGTAGTTAGGGGGTGGAACACTGAAGCTTTCTTT. Its protein is CASSVVRGWNTEAFF.